The 19 T cell receptor beta chains below all came from one sample that was sequenced in a study of memory CD4+ T cells and cytomegalovirus serostatus (dated by TCRdb to about 2019). Library preparation was by the immunoSEQ multiplex PCR assay. Not all clones reach the TCRdb copy of this immuneACCESS table, which keeps in-frame sequences only. Checked studies attribute under half of the gap to unresolved V genes and leave the rest unexplained. The sample includes about 38,000 clones, with approximately 79% observed a single time. Of the sample, less than 5.5% falls within the top ten clones. Single viable CD3+CD4+CD8-CD45RO+ cells were sorted as memory CD4+ T cells on a FACSAria II. Material: memory CD4+ T cells from blood. The source is an adult in good health and CMV-seropositive.

The V and J genes are TRBV16 and TRBJ2-2; D might be TRBD2 (5 bases). Germline assignment: CDR1 KGHSY and CDR2 FQNENV. Trimming stripped 4 bases from V and 6 bases from J, with 12 bases between. The CDR3 sequence is 14 residues long. Written as DNA, the CDR3 is TGTGCCAGCAGCCGCAACGGGGTCCCCGGGGAGCTGTTTTTT. Translating it yields CASSRNGVPGELFF.

The chain is built from TRBV7-9 and TRBJ1-2; D is unclear. CDR3 length: 13 residues. Germline V lookup: CDR1 SEHNR, CDR2 FQNEAQ (reference sequence). V lost 1 base to trimming and J lost 2 bases, with 5 bases between them. The CDR3 loop is CASSLDSNYGYTF. The CDR3 DNA follows: TGTGCCAGCAGCTTAGACAGCAACTATGGCTACACCTTC. The full variable domain, with the rest looked up from reference TRBV7-9 and TRBJ1-2, is DTGVSQNPRHKITKRGQNVTFRCDPISEHNRLYWYRQTLGQGPEFLTYFQNEAQLEKSRLLSDRFSAERPKGSFSTLEIQRTEQGDSAMYLCASSLDSNYGYTFGSGTRLTVV.

This chain joins TRBV7-8 and TRBJ2-7, with 11 bases matching TRBD1. V gave up 4 bases and J gave up 5 bases; unmatched junction bases: 13. The CDR3 consists of 17 residues. The germline V gene has CDR1 SGHVS and CDR2 FQNEAQ. The CDR3 DNA is TGTGCCAGCAGCTCTGCCCTGCGGACAGGGGGCTATCACGAGCAGTACTTC. Translated: CASSSALRTGGYHEQYF.

This chain connects TRBV27 to TRBJ2-7, with D hard to call. The V gene's germline CDR1 is MNHEY and CDR2 SMNVEV (reference sequence). V was trimmed by 5 bases and J by 3 bases, leaving 14 bases between them. This CDR3 spans 14 amino acids. The CDR3 sequence: CASSMTGRSYEQYF. In DNA form, the CDR3 reads TGTGCCAGCAGTATGACTGGAAGAAGCTACGAGCAGTACTTC.

The chain is built from TRBV9 and TRBJ2-7; possible D gene TRBD2, 7 bases. Germline CDR1 SGDLS, CDR2 YYNGEE. The CDR3 covers 15 residues. V lost 4 bases, J lost 5 bases, and 19 bases lay in between. The CDR3, as DNA: TGTGCCAGCAGCCATCTAGCGGATGGGGACAACGAGCAGTACTTC. Translated: CASSHLADGDNEQYF. Full variable domain (outside the CDR3, taken from reference TRBV9 and TRBJ2-7): DSGVTQTPKHLITATGQRVTLRCSPRSGDLSVYWYQQSLDQGLQFLIQYYNGEERAKGNILERFSAQQFPDLHSELNLSSLELGDSALYFCASSHLADGDNEQYFGPGTRLTVT.

The CDR3 spells CASSLAVLAGDEQYF. The CDR3 region has the DNA TGTGCCAGCAGCTTAGCGGTGCTAGCGGGAGACGAGCAGTACTTC. The chain employs TRBV11-2 and TRBJ2-7; TRBD2 matches 10 bases. After removal of 1 base from V and 5 bases from J, the junction contained 5 bases not matched to a gene. Per germline, CDR1 SGHAT and CDR2 FQNNGV. The CDR3 contains 15 residues.

V and J are TRBV28 and TRBJ1-5; tentatively, D is TRBD1 (5 bases). CDR1 is MDHEN, CDR2 SYDVKM, per germline. Deletions cut 8 bases from V and 6 bases from J, with 17 bases between. There are 14 residues in the CDR3. The CDR3 loop is CASGWGSQGQPQHF. CDR3 DNA: TGTGCCAGCGGTTGGGGATCCCAGGGTCAGCCCCAGCATTTT.

The chain recombines TRBV19 with TRBJ2-2; 11 nucleotides align to TRBD1. The CDR3 has 15 amino acids. The germline gives CDR1 LNHDA, CDR2 SQIVND (reference sequence). The V gene end was trimmed by 5 bases and the J gene end by 8 bases; junction bases not matched to a gene: 7. The CDR3 DNA sequence: TGTGCCAGTAGTCGAGGGACAGGGGGATCGGGGGAGCTGTTTTTT. It codes for CASSRGTGGSGELFF.

This clone came up once. The chain links TRBV5-6 to TRBJ1-1; TRBD1 matches 8 bases. The germline gives CDR1 SGHDT, CDR2 YYEEEE. This CDR3 has 14 residues. The junction had 10 bases not matched to a gene; V was cut back by 5 bases and J by 7 bases. The CDR3 spells CASSIYTGTGEAFF. The CDR3 DNA reads TGTGCCAGCAGTATTTATACCGGGACAGGTGAAGCTTTCTTT. The variable domain in full, completed from reference TRBV5-6 and TRBJ1-1, reads DAGVTQSPTHLIKTRGQQVTLRCSPKSGHDTVSWYQQALGQGPQFIFQYYEEEERQRGNFPDRFSGHQFPNYSSELNVNALLLGDSALYLCASSIYTGTGEAFFGQGTRLTVV.

The J gene is TRBJ1-1, the V gene TRBV28, with 9 bases identical to TRBD1. V lost 4 bases, J lost 0 bases, and 12 bases stayed unmatched. In germline, CDR1 is MDHEN, CDR2 SYDVKM. The CDR3 is 18 amino acids. CDR3 residues: CASSYQQGASYMNTEAFF. CDR3 nucleotide sequence: TGTGCCAGCAGTTACCAACAGGGGGCATCTTACATGAACACTGAAGCTTTCTTT.

V gene TRBV15 combines with J gene TRBJ2-5; 11 nucleotides align to TRBD2. V trimming: 1 base; J trimming: 3 bases; junction bases outside the gene matches: 7. Germline V gene lookup returns CDR1 LNHNV and CDR2 YYDKDF (reference sequence). The CDR3 has 17 residues. CDR3 protein: CATSRGELAGVKETQYF. CDR3 DNA sequence: TGTGCCACCAGCAGAGGGGAACTAGCGGGAGTTAAAGAGACCCAGTACTTC.

V is TRBV10-3 and J is TRBJ2-3, with TRBD2 matching over 11 bases. Germline V gene data show CDR1 as ENHRY and CDR2 as SYGVKD. This CDR3 is built from 16 residues. With 6 bases clipped from V and 1 base from J, the junction kept 6 bases outside the gene matches. CDR3 in DNA: TGTGCCATCAGCGGAGAGGGACTAGCGGGCACAGATACGCAGTATTTT. Translating gives CAISGEGLAGTDTQYF.

The V call is TRBV7-2, the J call TRBJ2-7; no firm D call. V was cut by 2 bases and J by 3 bases, with 8 bases left in between. CDR1 is SGHTA, CDR2 FQGNSA, per germline. The CDR3 totals 13 residues. CDR3: CASSLPLDYEQYF. The DNA of the CDR3 is TGTGCCAGCAGCTTACCCCTGGACTACGAGCAGTACTTC.

The V and J genes are TRBV28 and TRBJ1-6; TRBD1 aligns across 8 bases. The CDR3 loop spans 13 amino acids. Germline-derived CDR1 and CDR2 are MDHEN and SYDVKM. J was trimmed by 9 bases and V by 8 bases; bases with no gene match: 6. CDR3 in DNA: TGTGCCAGCCGCTACAGGGGGAGTTCACCCCTCCACTTT. It yields the protein CASRYRGSSPLHF.

This rearrangement joins TRBV18 to TRBJ1-1; a possible D gene is TRBD1 (6 bases). V lost 2 bases and J lost 1, with 11 bases in between. The CDR3 extends over 15 amino acids. CDR1 is KGHSH, CDR2 LQKENI, per germline. DNA of the CDR3: TGTGCCAGCTCACCAGGACAGATAGGGAACACTGAAGCTTTCTTT. As protein: CASSPGQIGNTEAFF.

This clone was seen a handful of times. The chain employs TRBV5-8 and TRBJ2-7; TRBD2 matches 8 bases. Losses at the gene ends were 5 bases for V and 0 bases for J; bases not matched to a gene: 1. The length of the CDR3 is 13 residues. Germline V CDR1 and CDR2: SGHTS, YDEGEE. This chain's CDR3 is CASRLAGSYEQYF. The CDR3 DNA is TGTGCCAGCAGGCTAGCGGGCTCCTACGAGCAGTACTTC.

The chain couples TRBV9 to TRBJ1-4; perhaps TRBD1 as D (5 bases). Trimming pared 1 base from V and 8 bases from J, leaving 18 bases between. Per the germline V gene, CDR1 is SGDLS and CDR2 is YYNGEE. The length of the CDR3 is 16 residues. The CDR3 sequence: CASSVPSRDVWEKLFF. The CDR3 bases are TGTGCCAGCAGCGTACCAAGCAGGGACGTTTGGGAAAAACTGTTTTTT.

This clone was counted a single time. The rearrangement joins TRBV2 to TRBJ2-7; the D gene is possibly TRBD2 (5 bases). The CDR3 extends over 15 amino acids. The germline CDR1 and CDR2 sequences are SNHLY and FYNNEI. V gave up 6 bases and J gave up 6 bases, with 21 bases separating them. Here the CDR3 reads CASSFSASNLSEQYF. The DNA for the CDR3 is TGTGCCAGCAGCTTCTCCGCTAGCAATTTATCCGAGCAGTACTTC.

The chain combines TRBV27 with TRBJ2-4; D may be TRBD2 (5 bases). CDR1 is MNHEY and CDR2 is SMNVEV in the germline V gene (reference sequence). V lost 8 bases and J lost 1, with 12 bases in between. This CDR3 has 14 amino acids. The CDR3 DNA is TGTGCCAGCCGTGAGGGCCTCGCCAAAAACATTCAGTACTTC. Translating it yields CASREGLAKNIQYF.